Following are 18 T cell receptor beta chains from one sample sequenced in a study of beta chain features in type 1 diabetes. Study-level points and caveats: Type 1 diabetes patients showed a moderate but significant shortening of TCRB CDR3s in all four CD4+ subsets.

Their antigens are not known. Investigators reverse transcribed all isolated RNA, so they sequenced expressed TCRB transcripts. Only in-frame clones appear in the TCRdb table, and some are missing; sequencing was by immunoSEQ multiplex PCR. In the table there are some 250,000 clones, about a tenth of which are singletons. Sequencing used naive CD4+ T cells from blood. The receptor set was obtained from a man aged 25 to 40 with type 1 diabetes.

This clone was counted between two and nine times. CDR3 residues: CASGDSFSYEQYF. The CDR3 DNA reads as TGTGCCAGCGGGGACAGCTTTTCCTACGAGCAGTACTTC. This chain links TRBV25-1 with TRBJ2-7; 7 nucleotides match TRBD1. V lost 8 bases to trimming and J lost 1 base; unmatched junction nucleotides: 5. This CDR3 spans 13 amino acids. Germline loops: CDR1 MGHDK, CDR2 SYGVNS.

The rearrangement uses TRBV6-4 and TRBJ2-1; TRBD2 matches 9 bases. The CDR3 is made up of 15 amino acids. J was trimmed by 6 bases and V by 6 bases; bases with no gene match: 9. CDR1 is MRHNA and CDR2 is SNTAGT in the germline V gene. This CDR3 reads CASSPGTSYFNEQFF. The CDR3 DNA follows: TGTGCCAGCAGCCCCGGGACTAGCTATTTCAATGAGCAGTTCTTC.

This clone came up a few times. The V and J genes are TRBV5-1 and TRBJ2-6, with D perhaps matching TRBD2 (7 bases). CDR1 is SGHRS and CDR2 is YFSETQ in the germline V gene. V lost 0 bases and J lost 2, with 12 bases in between. The CDR3 length is 17 residues. CDR3 loop: CASSLARGAAGANVLTF. CDR3 coding DNA: TGCGCCAGCAGCTTGGCACGGGGGGCAGCTGGGGCCAACGTCCTGACTTTC.

The chain links TRBV4-1 to TRBJ1-2; TRBD1 is a possible D gene (5 bases). Germline V lookup: CDR1 MGHRA, CDR2 YSYEKL. The CDR3 contains 17 residues. Deletions cut 8 bases from V and 2 bases from J, with 24 bases between. DNA for the CDR3: TGCGCCAGCCTCCGTCGTCGGAAGGGGATAGTGAACTATGGCTACACCTTC. It yields the protein CASLRRRKGIVNYGYTF.

This clone has a handful of counts. The gene calls are TRBV20-1 and TRBJ2-1; D might be TRBD2 (6 bases). This CDR3 contains 11 residues. Germline-derived CDR1 and CDR2 are DFQATT and SNEGSKA (reference sequence). V was clipped by 8 bases and J by 9 bases, with 14 bases between them. In nucleotides, the CDR3 is TGCAGTTGCTGGGGAGGAAGTGAGCAGTTCTTC. Amino acids: CSCWGGSEQFF.

The table lists this clone with a few counts. The rearrangement links TRBV19 to TRBJ2-1; 9 bases line up with TRBD1. Germline V gives CDR1 LNHDA, CDR2 SQIVND (reference sequence). V lost 10 bases, J lost 4 bases, and 11 bases stayed unmatched. The CDR3 has 15 amino acids. The CDR3 DNA reads as TGTGCCACTTACTCCTCAGGACAGGGGTACAATGAGCAGTTCTTC. Protein: CATYSSGQGYNEQFF.

This clone was seen a few times. Its ends do not fully match the called genes, so a read error is possible. V usage is TRBV2 and J usage is TRBJ1-1, with D maybe TRBD1 (5 bases). The CDR3 sequence is 15 residues long. From germline, CDR1 is SNHLY and CDR2 FYNNEI. The CDR3 spells CASSEALGAHTEAFF. Written as DNA, the CDR3 is TGTGCCAGCAGCGAAGCCTTAGGGGCGCACACTGAAGCTTTCTTT. The complete variable domain, with remaining parts taken from reference TRBV2 and TRBJ1-1, reads EPEVTQTPSHQVTQMGQEVILRCVPISNHLYFYWYRQILGQKVEFLVSFYNNEISEKSEIFDDQFSVERPDGSNFTLKIRSTKLEDSAMYFCASSEALGAHTEAFFGQGTRLTVV.

This clone was observed once. This CDR3 is CAWTPGQVNQPQHF. For the CDR3, the DNA is TGTGCCTGGACCCCGGGACAGGTCAATCAGCCCCAGCATTTT. The V call is TRBV30, the J call TRBJ1-5, with TRBD1 identical over 8 bases. The V and J ends lost 4 bases and 3 bases, in that order; junction bases with no gene match: 5. Germline-derived CDR1 and CDR2 are GTSNPN and SVGIG (reference sequence). The length of the CDR3 is 14 residues.

The V and J genes are TRBV7-6 and TRBJ2-5; D uncertain. This CDR3 comprises 13 residues. V was cut by 0 bases and J by 3 bases, with 5 bases left in between. The germline CDR1 and CDR2 sequences are SGHVS and FNYEAQ. Written as DNA, the CDR3 is TGTGCCAGCAGCTTAGCACAGAAAGAGACCCAGTACTTC. Residues: CASSLAQKETQYF.

V usage is TRBV21-1 and J usage is TRBJ2-2; no check of the table's D call, TRBD2, against the DNA was made. TRBV21-1 is assigned pseudogene status. This CDR3 has 12 amino acids. The CDR3 loop is CAGSAPDGELFF. CDR3 nucleotide sequence: TGTGCGGGTAGCGCCCCGGACGGGGAGCTGTTTTTT.

This clone occurred a few times. The V gene is TRBV18, the J gene TRBJ1-1; the match to TRBD1 covers 7 bases. The CDR3 has 15 amino acids. From germline, CDR1 is KGHSH and CDR2 LQKENI. V trimming: 4 bases; J trimming: 0 bases; junction bases outside the gene matches: 5. The CDR3 sequence: CASSQMTGLNTEAFF. For the CDR3, the DNA is TGTGCCAGCTCACAGATGACAGGGCTGAACACTGAAGCTTTCTTT.

This clone occurred a few times. Within the sample, other DNA sequences also encode this same CDR3. This chain links TRBV4-3 with TRBJ1-2; D is unclear. Trimming took 0 bases from V and 4 from J, leaving 6 bases between them. The CDR3 has 13 amino acids. Germline assignment: CDR1 LGHNA and CDR2 YSLEER. The DNA for the CDR3 is TGCGCCAGCAGCCAAGAGGGAGGCTATGGCTACACCTTC. Its protein is CASSQEGGYGYTF.

The chain uses TRBV11-2 and TRBJ2-5; D remains ambiguous. The CDR3 loop spans 15 amino acids. CDR1 and CDR2 from the germline V gene are SGHAT and FQNNGV. The V end lost 4 bases, the J end lost 0 bases, and 12 bases lay between the germline ends. For the CDR3, the DNA is TGTGCCAGCAGCTCTCAGATCTCGTACCAAGAGACCCAGTACTTC. This encodes CASSSQISYQETQYF. Complete variable domain (other parts from reference TRBV11-2 and TRBJ2-5): EAGVAQSPRYKIIEKRQSVAFWCNPISGHATLYWYQQILGQGPKLLIQFQNNGVVDDSQLPKDRFSAERLKGVDSTLKIQPAKLEDSAVYLCASSSQISYQETQYFGPGTRLLVL.

This clone was found a few times. V is TRBV9 and J is TRBJ2-1; possible D gene TRBD2, 6 bases. This CDR3 has 13 amino acids. Trimming cost V 0 bases and J 12 bases, with 13 bases left between them. Germline CDR1 is SGDLS and CDR2 is YYNGEE. In DNA, the CDR3 is TGTGCCAGCAGCGTAGAAGGGAGGACCCCGCAGTTCTTC. Protein: CASSVEGRTPQFF.

The chain carries TRBV27 and TRBJ2-3; perhaps TRBD2 as D (5 bases). Trimming left V 0 bases short and J 8 bases short, with 9 bases between. The CDR3 has 13 amino acids. CDR1 is MNHEY and CDR2 is SMNVEV in the germline V gene (reference sequence). Here the CDR3 reads CASSLSLRGTQYF. The DNA of the CDR3 is TGTGCCAGCAGTTTATCCCTACGGGGTACGCAGTATTTT.

This rearrangement joins TRBV9 to TRBJ1-1, with D hard to call. The CDR3 loop spans 15 amino acids. The V gene lost 4 bases and the J gene lost 6 bases, with 19 bases spanning the gap. Germline V lookup: CDR1 SGDLS, CDR2 YYNGEE. CDR3 sequence: CASSPRAIGPAEAFF. The CDR3 DNA is TGTGCCAGCAGCCCGCGGGCCATCGGCCCCGCTGAAGCTTTCTTT.

The V gene is TRBV30, the J gene TRBJ1-1; D is undetermined. Per germline, CDR1 GTSNPN and CDR2 SVGIG (reference sequence). This CDR3 has 14 amino acids. V lost 8 bases to trimming and J lost 0 bases, with 16 bases between them. The CDR3 is CAQRQTDMNTEAFF. Written as DNA, the CDR3 is TGTGCCCAGCGGCAGACTGACATGAACACTGAAGCTTTCTTT.

This clone has a handful of counts. This chain connects TRBV6-5 to TRBJ1-3; D perhaps matches TRBD1 (5 bases). Germline CDR1 and CDR2: MNHEY and SVGAGI. The CDR3 loop spans 15 amino acids. Trimming stripped 6 bases from V and 0 bases from J, with 12 bases between. CDR3 protein: CASSLTGYSGNTIYF. The CDR3 DNA reads TGTGCCAGCAGCCTAACAGGCTACTCTGGAAACACCATATATTTT.